Listed below are T cell receptor beta chains from one sample, sequenced in a study of OX40 agonist ivuxolimab in advanced cancers. Clones were read by immunoSEQ multiplex PCR, and TCRdb kept only the in-frame ones, dropping some. The data hold about 94,000 clones, with over 75% observed a single time. Sequencing was performed on CD4+ or CD8+ T cells sorted from blood, taken in a trial of the OX40 agonist ivuxolimab. All receptors derive from an adult with an advanced solid tumor such as melanoma, head and neck, liver or kidney cancer. The CDR3 runs from the conserved cysteine through the conserved F or W. The D gene is left open where the match is weak. The size entry is marked missing in some rows and otherwise reads once, few, many or a size class.

clone size: .
V gene: TRBV6-1
J gene: TRBJ2-1
D gene: .
CDR3 protein: CASGDGGPRVF
CDR3 DNA: TGTGCCAGCGGGGACGGGGGGCCTAGGGTCTTC

clone size: once
V gene: TRBV11-2
J gene: TRBJ1-1
D gene: .
CDR3 protein: CASSSQWNTEAFF
CDR3 DNA: TGTGCCAGCAGCTCACAATGGAACACTGAAGCTTTCTTT

clone size: .
V gene: TRBV14
J gene: TRBJ1-2
D gene: .
CDR3 protein: CASSQDPDTRYGYTF
CDR3 DNA: TGTGCCAGCAGCCAAGATCCGGACACCCGGTACGGCTACACCTTC

clone size: .
V gene: TRBV6-5
J gene: TRBJ2-7
D gene: TRBD1
CDR3 protein: CASRSVGQGRNEQYF
CDR3 DNA: TGTGCCAGCCGCTCCGTGGGACAGGGGAGAAACGAGCAGTACTTC

clone size: .
V gene: TRBV27
J gene: TRBJ1-1
D gene: TRBD1
CDR3 protein: CASSPLGQARMNTEAFF
CDR3 DNA: TGTGCCAGCAGTCCTCTCGGACAGGCGCGAATGAACACTGAAGCTTTCTTT

clone size: once
V gene: TRBV6-5
J gene: TRBJ2-5
D gene: .
CDR3 protein: CASATLGTWGETQYF
CDR3 DNA: TGTGCCAGCGCTACACTAGGGACTTGGGGCGAGACCCAGTACTTC

clone size: .
V gene: TRBV19
J gene: TRBJ1-6
D gene: .
CDR3 protein: CASSIRTENSPLHF
CDR3 DNA: TGTGCCAGTAGTATACGGACTGAAAATTCACCCCTCCACTTT

clone size: .
V gene: TRBV18
J gene: TRBJ2-1
D gene: TRBD2
CDR3 protein: CASSPRTSGGVYEQFF
CDR3 DNA: TGTGCCAGCTCACCGCGGACTAGCGGGGGTGTGTATGAGCAGTTCTTC

clone size: .
V gene: TRBV5-5
J gene: TRBJ1-5
D gene: TRBD1
CDR3 protein: CASSLEDRVSNQPQHF
CDR3 DNA: TGTGCCAGCAGCCTCGAGGACAGGGTGAGCAATCAGCCCCAGCATTTT

clone size: .
V gene: TRBV18
J gene: TRBJ2-1
D gene: .
CDR3 protein: CASSPGEVNEQFF
CDR3 DNA: TGTGCCAGCTCACCAGGGGAGGTCAATGAGCAGTTCTTC

clone size: .
V gene: TRBV4-1
J gene: TRBJ1-4
D gene: .
CDR3 protein: CASSVQDPRQEKLFF
CDR3 DNA: TGCGCCAGCAGCGTACAGGATCCCCGGCAGGAAAAACTGTTTTTT

clone size: .
V gene: TRBV27
J gene: TRBJ2-6
D gene: .
CDR3 protein: CASSLDLANVLTF
CDR3 DNA: TGTGCCAGCAGTTTGGATCTGGCCAACGTCCTGACTTTC

clone size: .
V gene: TRBV5-4
J gene: TRBJ2-7
D gene: .
CDR3 protein: CASSPRATGSYEQYF
CDR3 DNA: TGTGCCAGCAGCCCCAGGGCAACGGGCTCCTACGAGCAGTACTTC

clone size: .
V gene: TRBV11-2
J gene: TRBJ1-3
D gene: .
CDR3 protein: CASSFPRDISGNTIYF
CDR3 DNA: TGTGCCAGCAGCTTTCCCCGGGACATATCTGGAAACACCATATATTTT

clone size: once
V gene: TRBV29-1
J gene: TRBJ2-3
D gene: .
CDR3 protein: CSVLGRDTQYF
CDR3 DNA: TGCAGCGTTCTGGGGAGAGATACGCAGTATTTT

clone size: .
V gene: TRBV4-2
J gene: TRBJ2-1
D gene: .
CDR3 protein: CASSQDGGGPTAAYNEQFF
CDR3 DNA: TGTGCCAGCAGCCAAGATGGCGGGGGCCCTACTGCGGCCTACAATGAGCAGTTCTTC

clone size: .
V gene: TRBV5-4
J gene: TRBJ1-2
D gene: .
CDR3 protein: CASSPHWVTTANYGYTF
CDR3 DNA: TGTGCCAGCAGCCCCCACTGGGTTACGACCGCTAACTATGGCTACACCTTC

clone size: .
V gene: TRBV19
J gene: TRBJ1-4
D gene: .
CDR3 protein: CASSIGYRDEKLFF
CDR3 DNA: TGTGCCAGTAGTATAGGCTACAGGGACGAAAAACTGTTTTTT

clone size: .
V gene: TRBV6-5
J gene: TRBJ1-1
D gene: TRBD1
CDR3 protein: CASSPTGPFTEAFF
CDR3 DNA: TGTGCCAGCAGCCCGACAGGGCCTTTCACTGAAGCTTTCTTT

clone size: .
V gene: TRBV7-2
J gene: TRBJ2-7
D gene: .
CDR3 protein: CASSRDLQSAYEQYF
CDR3 DNA: TGTGCCAGCAGCCGGGACCTTCAATCCGCCTACGAGCAGTACTTC

clone size: .
V gene: TRBV11-2
J gene: TRBJ2-7
D gene: .
CDR3 protein: CASSIAESYEQYF
CDR3 DNA: TGTGCCAGCAGCATAGCGGAGAGCTACGAGCAGTACTTC

clone size: .
V gene: TRBV9
J gene: TRBJ1-6
D gene: .
CDR3 protein: CASSVEGSSYNSPLHF
CDR3 DNA: TGTGCCAGCAGCGTGGAGGGGAGCTCCTATAATTCACCCCTCCACTTT

clone size: .
V gene: TRBV19
J gene: TRBJ2-6
D gene: .
CDR3 protein: CASSGQGYGANVLTF
CDR3 DNA: TGTGCCAGTAGTGGGCAGGGGTACGGGGCCAACGTCCTGACTTTC

clone size: .
V gene: TRBV27
J gene: TRBJ1-1
D gene: .
CDR3 protein: CANQIFKGHLNTEAFF
CDR3 DNA: TGTGCCAACCAAATTTTCAAGGGACACTTGAACACTGAAGCTTTCTTT

clone size: .
V gene: TRBV6-5
J gene: TRBJ1-2
D gene: TRBD1
CDR3 protein: CASSPHRDRGYGYTF
CDR3 DNA: TGTGCCAGCAGTCCACACCGGGACAGGGGGTATGGCTACACCTTC

clone size: .
V gene: TRBV6-1
J gene: TRBJ2-7
D gene: TRBD2
CDR3 protein: CASSSPGGTYEQYF
CDR3 DNA: TGTGCCAGCAGTTCCCCGGGGGGTACCTACGAGCAGTACTTC

clone size: .
V gene: TRBV7-6
J gene: TRBJ2-5
D gene: .
CDR3 protein: CASSLAGTETQYF
CDR3 DNA: TGTGCCAGCAGCTTAGCTGGGACGGAGACCCAGTACTTC

clone size: .
V gene: TRBV4-1
J gene: TRBJ1-3
D gene: .
CDR3 protein: CASSQESGLSGNTIYF
CDR3 DNA: TGCGCCAGCAGCCAAGAATCCGGACTCTCTGGAAACACCATATATTTT